The present entry profiles one T cell receptor beta chain with its context. Its antigen remains unidentified. No per-base quality is available; no much larger clone lies one base away. Using the deep immunoSEQ assay, TCR CDR3 regions were amplified from genomic DNA by multiplex PCR. Genomic DNA extracted from each cell subset was distributed evenly over all wells of several immunoSEQ 96-well plates, and each plate served as one replicate. For unsorted PBMC, 250 to 300 ng of genomic DNA, equivalent to around 30,000 T cell genomes, went into each replicate PCR. Genomic DNA from unsorted PBMC was sequenced over ten immunoSEQ deep assay plates. The purified libraries were quantified using a Qubit 3.0 fluorometer, sized with a Bioanalyzer 2100, and then quantified again using the KAPA Library Quantification kit. A separate single-read 150-cycle Illumina NextSeq 550 flow cell was used to sequence each immunoSEQ 96-well plate. The published analysis was carried out like this. Because the immunoSEQ output included only junctional sequences and no quality scores, the filtering could not be the same as the filtering used for full-length reads. To assign V/J genes and CDR3, sequences were annotated against IMGT germline references using PyIR, a Python wrapper for IgBLAST v1.9. Reads with weak V/J assignments (E-value above 1e-6), missing CDR3, stop codons, out-of-frame junctions, or ambiguous translated residues were removed. A V3J clonotype was defined by an identical inferred V gene, J gene, and CDR3 amino acid sequence. The percentage overlap between two repertoires was calculated by dividing the number of shared unique clonotypes by the size of the smaller repertoire. Repertoire richness was assessed with RTK rarefaction, the Chao1 estimator, and Recon v2.1 estimates of unobserved clonotypes. The table comes from immuneACCESS by way of TCRdb, which keeps in-frame sequences with V and J called. Part of the clones is missing from these tables; in studies checked, under half for an unresolved V gene and the rest for unknown reasons. V, J and clone size are those of that table, while D and trimming were read from the DNA. For this sample there are about 510,000 clones; over 60% appear just once. Together, the top ten hold around 13% of the sample.

Donors were healthy HIV-negative adults with no recently reported acute infections or vaccinations. Every donor was a Caucasian adult residing in Nashville, Tennessee, USA. For unsorted samples, some 100 million PBMCs were counted, and genomic DNA was extracted using the QIAamp DNA Blood Mini kit. Blood was collected by leukapheresis, and PBMCs were isolated by Ficoll-Histopaque density gradient centrifugation and then cryopreserved in liquid nitrogen vapor phase. The data were obtained in a study of shared clonotypes between healthy human individuals (TCRdb year 2020). About the investigation overall: A few men and a couple of women, aged 18 to 49 years, made up the cohort. To estimate repertoire size and how much clonotype sharing occurs between individuals, the study deeply sequenced the blood TCR repertoires of about five healthy adults. To increase sequencing depth and limit assay-specific biases, different laboratories used diverse techniques to prepare libraries and sequence TCR repertoires. Leukapheresis yielded between about 0.85 and 10 billion PBMCs per donor. Results the study describes overall, beyond this receptor: Sampling was restricted to blood, and TCR repertoires in tissue are likely to differ from TCR repertoires in blood. Because the study included only a small number of donors, the genetic and exposure-history diversity represented was limited. Pairwise subsampling led to the expectation that sequencing depth would affect the degree of clonotype sharing among donors.

From the cysteine through the phenylalanine, the CDR3 covers 11 amino acids. Of the read, only the CDR3 DNA is kept; its 33 bases are in frame from base 1. V and J are truncated by 2 bases and 8 bases respectively, leaving an intervening sequence of 4 bases. Taken from the germline V gene, the CDR1 and CDR2 loops are SGHVS and FQNEAQ. The receptor was isolated from a woman between 35 and 50 years old in good health. Some clones in this sample may be carry-over from other donors' samples. The specimen sequenced was PBMCs. The chain couples TRBV7-8 to TRBJ2-1, with the D gene not confidently named. In nucleotide form, the sequence is TGTGCCAGCAGCTTATTCGATGAGCAGTTCTTC. Translated, it reads CASSLFDEQFF.